The clone carrying this T cell receptor (beta chain) was detected many times. The antigen is unknown. This entry belongs to a study of T-cell reconstitution after alpha-beta-depleted transplantation in children. The study, taken as a whole, reports: Newly produced T cells mostly provided counts and TCRbeta diversity after one year, as hyperexpanded clones declined. The origin of alpha-beta T cells about two months after transplant was reportedly several hundred expanded graft clones.

This CDR3 comprises 13 residues. CDR1 and CDR2 from the germline V gene are SQVTM and ANQGSEA. Deletions cut 3 bases from V and 2 bases from J, with 8 bases between. The library targeted TCRbeta and was prepared with unique molecular identifiers. TCRdb independently ran MiXCR on the PCR reads; one entry per CDR3 protein. The sample consists of 350,000 to 500,000 distinct CDR3 sequences, over 40% of them appearing once. The specimen comprised PBMCs, sampled before TCRalphabeta/CD19-depleted stem cell transplant. This clonotype was sampled from a girl aged 2 to 10 with aplastic anemia, due to receive a stem cell transplant. The chain has TRBV29-1 and TRBJ2-1; D gene uncertain. The CDR3 DNA follows: TGCAGCGTTGAGGGAAGCGCCTACAATGAGCAGTTCTTC. Protein product: CSVEGSAYNEQFF.